These 6 T cell receptor beta chains share one sample of origin, sequenced in a study of control samples from healthy donors and cancer patients. TCRdb keeps only in-frame clones here, not all; method: immunoSEQ multiplex PCR. Of approximately 150,000 clones listed, 80% to 90% were seen once; the top ten hold approximately 1.6%. Input material: blood. Every receptor here comes from a man aged 18 to 29 in good health.

The gene calls are TRBV7-9 and TRBJ2-7; possibly TRBD1 for D (6 bases). Germline-derived CDR1 and CDR2 are SEHNR and FQNEAQ (reference sequence). V was trimmed by 5 bases and J by 2 bases, leaving 16 bases between them. This CDR3 spans 15 amino acids. The CDR3, as DNA: TGTGCCAGCAGCCCCCCTTTAGGACAGCCCTACGAGCAGTACTTC. Protein: CASSPPLGQPYEQYF.

This clone was seen a single time. The rearrangement links TRBV19 to TRBJ1-1; D gene ambiguous. Germline V gene data show CDR1 as LNHDA and CDR2 as SQIVND (reference sequence). There are 12 residues in the CDR3. Deletions cut 6 bases from V and 4 bases from J, with 9 bases between. Here the CDR3 reads CASRNWGTEAFF. CDR3 nucleotide sequence: TGTGCCAGTAGGAATTGGGGCACTGAAGCTTTCTTT.

CDR3 protein: CASSQDGRVGTEAFF. For the CDR3, the DNA is TGTGCCAGCAGCCAAGATGGTAGGGTGGGCACTGAAGCTTTCTTT. The V gene is TRBV3-1 (or the pseudogene TRBV3-2), the J gene TRBJ1-1; D gene ambiguous. In germline, CDR1 is LGHDT, CDR2 YNNKEL (reference sequence). The V gene lost 0 bases and the J gene lost 4 bases, with 12 bases spanning the gap. The CDR3 consists of 15 residues.

This chain's CDR3 is CASSFTGTSTDTQYF. The CDR3 DNA reads TGTGCCAGCAGCTTTACTGGGACTAGCACAGATACGCAGTATTTT. The chain links TRBV7-9 to TRBJ2-3, with a possible D match to TRBD2 (6 bases). The V gene lost 3 bases and the J gene lost 0 bases, with 10 bases spanning the gap. The CDR3 has 15 amino acids. CDR1 SEHNR and CDR2 FQNEAQ come from the germline V gene (reference sequence).

The J gene is TRBJ2-5, the V gene TRBV10-3, with D unresolved. Germline values: CDR1 ENHRY, CDR2 SYGVKD. The germline V and J ends were trimmed by 0 bases and 5 bases, with 4 bases remaining between them. CDR3 size: 12 residues. The CDR3 coding sequence is TGTGCCATCAGTGAGTCCGGGGAGACCCAGTACTTC. It codes for CAISESGETQYF.

This chain connects TRBV5-1 to TRBJ2-3; D perhaps matches TRBD2 (5 bases). CDR3 length: 15 amino acids. Deletions cut 3 bases from V and 6 bases from J, with 17 bases between. CDR1 is SGHRS and CDR2 is YFSETQ in the germline V gene. CDR3 sequence reads: CASSSGERGFDTQYF. CDR3 nucleotides: TGCGCCAGCAGCTCCGGGGAGAGAGGGTTCGATACGCAGTATTTT.